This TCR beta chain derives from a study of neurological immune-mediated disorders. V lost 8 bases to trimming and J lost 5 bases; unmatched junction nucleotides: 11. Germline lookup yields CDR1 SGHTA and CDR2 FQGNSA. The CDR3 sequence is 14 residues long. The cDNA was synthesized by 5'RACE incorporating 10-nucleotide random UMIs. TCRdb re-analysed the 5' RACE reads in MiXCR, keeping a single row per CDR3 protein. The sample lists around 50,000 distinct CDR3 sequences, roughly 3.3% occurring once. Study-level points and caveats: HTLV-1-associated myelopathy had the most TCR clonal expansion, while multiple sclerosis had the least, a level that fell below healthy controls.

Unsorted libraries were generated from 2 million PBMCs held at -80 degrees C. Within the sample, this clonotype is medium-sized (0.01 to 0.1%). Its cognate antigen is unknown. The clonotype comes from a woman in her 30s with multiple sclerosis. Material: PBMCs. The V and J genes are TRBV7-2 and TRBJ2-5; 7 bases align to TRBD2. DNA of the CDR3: TGTGCCAGCGCTCGGGGGGTCCAAATGGAGACCCAGTACTTC. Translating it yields CASARGVQMETQYF.